This T cell receptor beta chain was sequenced during a study of shared clonotypes between healthy human individuals. Study-wide points: Generally, naive subsets (rather than memory subsets) showed larger estimated richness. Genetic and exposure-history diversity was limited by the few donors.

Partitioning of CD4+ cells yielded a CD45RA+ naive subset and a CD45RA-negative memory subset. Original processing methods: There were no quality scores in the junction-only immunoSEQ sequences, so filtering differed. TCRdb's copy holds only in-frame clones and misses some; the assay was immunoSEQ multiplex PCR. The V and J calls and clone size come from that table; D and trimming were worked out from the DNA. The table has under 2,500,000 clones, almost 96% seen once. A word on this clone: The antigen is not known.

Unmatched junction bases numbered 13, after V lost 11 bases and J lost 4 bases. The length of the CDR3 is 14 residues. Per the germline V gene, CDR1 is SGHTA and CDR2 is FQGNSA. This clonotype was sampled from a young man in good health. The sequencing sample was made of naive CD4+ T cells sorted from blood. The subset here: CD45RA+ positively selected. This chain uses TRBV7-2 with TRBJ1-2; 7 bases align to TRBD1. CDR3 residues: CAARQTGRIYGYTF. The CDR3 DNA is TGTGCCGCAAGACAGACAGGGCGGATCTATGGCTACACCTTC.